The 8 T cell receptor beta chains below come from one sample, sequenced in a study of blood T cell repertoires in COVID-19. TCRdb's copy holds only in-frame clones and misses some; the assay was immunoSEQ multiplex PCR. The data contain 110,000 or so clones, around 85% of them seen just once; the ten biggest clones take up approximately 5%. Sequencing was carried out using peripheral blood. The receptors here all came from a woman aged 55-75 years with COVID-19, enrolled during active disease.

The chain uses TRBV9 and TRBJ2-6, with D maybe TRBD2 (6 bases). CDR1 SGDLS and CDR2 YYNGEE come from the germline V gene. CDR3 length: 15 residues. V dropped 2 bases and J dropped 2 bases, with 8 bases sitting between them. The CDR3 sequence is CASSVGGTGANVLTF. As DNA, the CDR3 is TGTGCCAGCAGCGTTGGAGGGACTGGGGCCAACGTCCTGACTTTC.

V and J are TRBV30 and TRBJ1-3; TRBD1 matches at 8 bases. CDR1 and CDR2 from the germline V gene are GTSNPN and SVGIG (reference sequence). After removal of 3 bases from V and 0 bases from J, the junction contained 7 bases not matched to a gene. The CDR3 is 16 residues long. The CDR3 bases are TGTGCCTGGAGCCCAGGGACAGGCGGCTCTGGAAACACCATATATTTT. Its translation: CAWSPGTGGSGNTIYF.

The chain recombines TRBV2 with TRBJ1-5; maybe TRBD1 (6 bases). The germline V gene has CDR1 SNHLY and CDR2 FYNNEI. The CDR3 sequence is 15 residues long. V was shortened by 3 bases and J by 4 bases, with 13 bases between the two germline ends. The CDR3 DNA is TGTGCCAGCAGTGAGTGGGGGCTCCCAAATCAGCCCCAGCATTTT. Its protein product is CASSEWGLPNQPQHF.

This chain uses TRBV28 with TRBJ1-2; weak D call: TRBD1 (5 bases). The V end was cut by 3 bases, the J end by 4 bases, with 12 bases between. This CDR3 has 14 residues. Germline CDR1 reads MDHEN; CDR2 reads SYDVKM. This CDR3 reads CASSLVQGTYGYTF. The CDR3 nucleotides are TGTGCCAGCAGTTTGGTGCAGGGTACCTATGGCTACACCTTC.

The chain combines TRBV19 with TRBJ1-2; maybe TRBD1 (6 bases). Trimming took off 8 bases at V and 3 bases at J, with 19 bases between the two ends. The CDR3 length is 15 residues. Germline V gene lookup returns CDR1 LNHDA and CDR2 SQIVND (reference sequence). The CDR3 DNA reads as TGTGCCAGTCGCCCGAACAGGGAAGGTCACTATGGCTACACCTTC. It specifies CASRPNREGHYGYTF. The variable domain in full, completed from reference TRBV19 and TRBJ1-2, reads DGGITQSPKYLFRKEGQNVTLSCEQNLNHDAMYWYRQDPGQGLRLIYYSQIVNDFQKGDIAEGYSVSREKKESFPLTVTSAQKNPTAFYLCASRPNREGHYGYTFGSGTRLTVV.

As for this clone: Other DNA sequences in the same sample also yield this CDR3. The gene calls are TRBV18 and TRBJ1-5, with TRBD1 matching over 7 bases. The germline V gene has CDR1 KGHSH and CDR2 LQKENI. V gave up 2 bases and J gave up 2 bases; unmatched junction bases: 0. The length of the CDR3 is 14 residues. The CDR3 reads CASSPGTGNQPQHF. CDR3 in DNA: TGTGCCAGCTCACCAGGGACAGGCAATCAGCCCCAGCATTTT. Using reference TRBV18 and TRBJ1-5 for the parts outside the CDR3, the full variable domain is NAGVMQNPRHLVRRRGQEARLRCSPMKGHSHVYWYRQLPEEGLKFMVYLQKENIIDESGMPKERFSAEFPKEGPSILRIQQVVRGDSAAYFCASSPGTGNQPQHFGDGTRLSIL.

This clone appeared once. The chain joins TRBV5-5 to TRBJ2-3, with D possibly TRBD2 on 6 matching bases. The ends were cut back, 4 bases at V and 4 bases at J, with 13 bases in the middle. Germline V CDR1 and CDR2: SGHKS, YYEKEE (reference sequence). CDR3 length equals 14 residues. CDR3 in amino acids: CASSLLTGADTQYF. Here the CDR3 DNA reads TGTGCCAGCAGCCTCCTAACGGGGGCAGATACGCAGTATTTT.

The rearrangement links TRBV5-1 to TRBJ1-6; a weak D match, TRBD1 (6 bases). Trimming removed 0 bases at V and 7 bases at J, with 20 bases between. This CDR3 contains 18 residues. In germline, CDR1 is SGHRS, CDR2 YFSETQ. CDR3 in DNA: TGCGCCAGCAGCTTGGTTTCGGGGGGACAAACGGAAAATTCACCCCTCCACTTT. Residues: CASSLVSGGQTENSPLHF. The full variable domain, in which reference TRBV5-1 and TRBJ1-6 provide the parts outside the CDR3, is KAGVTQTPRYLIKTRGQQVTLSCSPISGHRSVSWYQQTPGQGLQFLFEYFSETQRNKGNFPGRFSGRQFSNSRSEMNVSTLELGDSALYLCASSLVSGGQTENSPLHFGNGTRLTVT.